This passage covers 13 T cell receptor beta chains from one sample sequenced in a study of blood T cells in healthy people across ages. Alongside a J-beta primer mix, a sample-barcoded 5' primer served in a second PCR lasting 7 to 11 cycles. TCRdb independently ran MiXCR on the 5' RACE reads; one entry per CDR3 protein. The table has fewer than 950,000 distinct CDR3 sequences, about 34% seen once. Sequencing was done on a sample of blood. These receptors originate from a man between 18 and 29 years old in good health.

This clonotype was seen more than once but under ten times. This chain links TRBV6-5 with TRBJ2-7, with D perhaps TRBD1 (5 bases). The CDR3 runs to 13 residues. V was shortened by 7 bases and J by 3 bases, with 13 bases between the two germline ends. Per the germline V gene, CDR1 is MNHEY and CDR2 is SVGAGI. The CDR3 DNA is TGTGCCAGCAAAAAGGCCAGGGACTACGAGCAGTACTTC. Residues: CASKKARDYEQYF.

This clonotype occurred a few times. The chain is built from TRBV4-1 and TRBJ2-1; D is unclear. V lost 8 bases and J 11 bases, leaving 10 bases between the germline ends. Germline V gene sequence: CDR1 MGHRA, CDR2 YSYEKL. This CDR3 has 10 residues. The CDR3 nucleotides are TGCGCCAGCCCCAAGCCCCAGCAGTTCTTC. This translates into CASPKPQQFF.

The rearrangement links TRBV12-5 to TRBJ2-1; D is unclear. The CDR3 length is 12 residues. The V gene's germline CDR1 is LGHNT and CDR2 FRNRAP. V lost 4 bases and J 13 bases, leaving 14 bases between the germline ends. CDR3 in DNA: TGTGCTAGTGGTTGGGCCCAGAGTCCTCAGTTCTTC. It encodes CASGWAQSPQFF.

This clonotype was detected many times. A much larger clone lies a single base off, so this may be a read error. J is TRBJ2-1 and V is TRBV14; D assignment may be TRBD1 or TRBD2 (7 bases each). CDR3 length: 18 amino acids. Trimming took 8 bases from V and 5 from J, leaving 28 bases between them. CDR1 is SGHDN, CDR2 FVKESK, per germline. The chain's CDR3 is CASLGQEGGGGSNNEQFF. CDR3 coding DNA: TGTGCCAGCCTCGGACAGGAGGGTGGCGGGGGCAGCAACAATGAGCAGTTCTTC.

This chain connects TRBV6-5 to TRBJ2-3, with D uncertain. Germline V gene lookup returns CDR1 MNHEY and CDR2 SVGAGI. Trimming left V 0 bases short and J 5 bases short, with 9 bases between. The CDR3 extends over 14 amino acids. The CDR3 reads CASSYSSRRDTQYF. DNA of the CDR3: TGTGCCAGCAGTTACTCGTCAAGGAGAGATACGCAGTATTTT.

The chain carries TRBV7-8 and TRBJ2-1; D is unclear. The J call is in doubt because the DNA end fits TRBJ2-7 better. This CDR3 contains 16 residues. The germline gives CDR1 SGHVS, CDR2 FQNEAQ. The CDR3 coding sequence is TGTGCCAGCAGCTTAGTCTGGGCGAGCTCCTACAATGAGCAGTACTTC. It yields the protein CASSLVWASSYNEQYF.

The CDR3 region is CASSAEWGALYGYTF. The DNA of the CDR3 is TGCGCCAGCAGCGCCGAGTGGGGGGCTCTTTATGGCTACACCTTC. This rearrangement joins TRBV5-1 to TRBJ1-2, with D possibly TRBD1 on 6 matching bases. Trimming cost V 4 bases and J 5 bases, with 18 bases left between them. Germline V lookup: CDR1 SGHRS, CDR2 YFSETQ. This CDR3 contains 15 residues.

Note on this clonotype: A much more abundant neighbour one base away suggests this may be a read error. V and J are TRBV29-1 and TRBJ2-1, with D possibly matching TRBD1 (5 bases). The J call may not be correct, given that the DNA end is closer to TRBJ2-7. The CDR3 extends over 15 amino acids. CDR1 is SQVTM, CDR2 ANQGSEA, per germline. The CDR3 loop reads CSVELGQGSYNEQYF. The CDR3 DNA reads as TGCAGCGTTGAACTCGGGCAGGGCTCCTACAATGAGCAGTACTTC.

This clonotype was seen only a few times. CDR3 amino acids: CSARNRVGINYGYTF. The CDR3 region has the DNA TGCAGTGCTAGGAACAGGGTTGGGATAAACTATGGCTACACCTTC. The chain links TRBV20-1 to TRBJ1-2, with D maybe TRBD1 (6 bases). Trimming shortened V by 3 bases and J by 2 bases, and 16 bases separated the two germline ends. This CDR3 region has 15 residues. Germline V gene lookup returns CDR1 DFQATT and CDR2 SNEGSKA (reference sequence).

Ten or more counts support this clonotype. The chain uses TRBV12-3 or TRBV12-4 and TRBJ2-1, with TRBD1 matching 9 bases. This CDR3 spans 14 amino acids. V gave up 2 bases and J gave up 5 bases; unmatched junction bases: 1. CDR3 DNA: TGTGCCAGCAGTTTATGGGACAGGGACAATGAGCAGTTCTTC. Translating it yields CASSLWDRDNEQFF.

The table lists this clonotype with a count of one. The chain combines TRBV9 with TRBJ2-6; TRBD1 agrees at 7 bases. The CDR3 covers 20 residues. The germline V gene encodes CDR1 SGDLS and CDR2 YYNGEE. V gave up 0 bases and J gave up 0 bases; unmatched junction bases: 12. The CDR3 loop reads CASSVETGRMISSGANVLTF. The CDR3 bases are TGTGCCAGCAGCGTAGAGACAGGGCGGATGATAAGCTCTGGGGCCAACGTCCTGACTTTC.

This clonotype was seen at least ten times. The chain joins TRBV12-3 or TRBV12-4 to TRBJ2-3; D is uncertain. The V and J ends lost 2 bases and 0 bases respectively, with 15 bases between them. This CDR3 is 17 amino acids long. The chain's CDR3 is CASSLSWSGDSTDTQYF. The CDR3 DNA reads TGTGCCAGCAGTTTAAGTTGGTCGGGTGATAGCACAGATACGCAGTATTTT.

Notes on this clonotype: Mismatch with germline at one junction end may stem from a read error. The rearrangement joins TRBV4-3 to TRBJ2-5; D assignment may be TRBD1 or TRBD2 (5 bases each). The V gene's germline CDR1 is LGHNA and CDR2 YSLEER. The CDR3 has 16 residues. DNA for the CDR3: TGCGCCAACAGCCTAACCGGGACCGCTAACCAAGAGACCCAGTACTTC. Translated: CANSLTGTANQETQYF.